What follows are 26 T cell receptor beta chains derived from one specimen sequenced in a study of cytomegalovirus exposure and HLA in healthy donors. The PCR made use of 60 Vbeta and 13 Jbeta primers. Libraries were prepared by immunoSEQ multiplex PCR; TCRdb keeps only in-frame clonotypes and omits some of them. The data hold about 63,000 clones, with 73% observed a single time. Material for sequencing was PBMCs. The receptors shown here come from a man in his fifties in good health and CMV-seronegative.

In this sample, this clone turned up a few times. This sequence joins TRBV7-9 and TRBJ1-2, with a tentative D call TRBD1 (6 bases). CDR1 and CDR2 from the germline V gene are SEHNR and FQNEAQ (reference sequence). CDR3 length equals 13 residues. V lost 5 bases and J 7 bases, leaving 14 bases between the germline ends. DNA of the CDR3: TGTGCCAGCAGCCCCCCCAGGGGAGTTGGCTACACCTTC. Translating gives CASSPPRGVGYTF.

The chain uses TRBV9 and TRBJ2-1, with 9 bases matching TRBD2. The J segment lost 6 bases and the V segment lost 1 base, leaving 5 bases of the junction unmatched. The CDR3 sequence is 15 residues long. CDR1 SGDLS and CDR2 YYNGEE come from the germline V gene. The DNA for the CDR3 is TGTGCCAGCAGCGTAAAGGCGGGGGGGTTCAATGAGCAGTTCTTC. Translated: CASSVKAGGFNEQFF. Together with reference TRBV9 and TRBJ2-1, the CDR3 gives the full variable domain: DSGVTQTPKHLITATGQRVTLRCSPRSGDLSVYWYQQSLDQGLQFLIQYYNGEERAKGNILERFSAQQFPDLHSELNLSSLELGDSALYFCASSVKAGGFNEQFFGPGTRLTVL.

The chain uses TRBV11-2 and TRBJ1-5; tentative D call: TRBD1 (6 bases). Germline V gives CDR1 SGHAT, CDR2 FQNNGV. V was shortened by 0 bases and J by 5 bases, with 11 bases between the two germline ends. The CDR3 covers 15 residues. The CDR3 sequence: CASSLDLGGYQPQHF. DNA of the CDR3: TGTGCCAGCAGCTTAGATCTTGGGGGCTATCAGCCCCAGCATTTT.

In nucleotides, the CDR3 is TGTGCCAGCAGTAAGGACTCGGGACTCAGGAACACTGAAGCTTTCTTT. Protein: CASSKDSGLRNTEAFF. The chain joins TRBV5-6 to TRBJ1-1; TRBD1 might be the D (5 bases). Germline V gene lookup returns CDR1 SGHDT and CDR2 YYEEEE. Trimming pared 5 bases from V and 1 base from J, leaving 18 bases between. This CDR3 comprises 16 residues.

This clone showed up just a few times. The chain has TRBV21-1 and TRBJ2-1; whether TRBD2, the table's D call, matches the DNA was not checked. TRBV21-1 is a listed pseudogene. The CDR3 length is 12 residues. The CDR3 sequence is CASSSGGNEQFF. In DNA, the CDR3 is TGTGCCAGCAGCAGCGGAGGGAATGAGCAGTTCTTC.

This clone was seen only a few times. The rearrangement joins TRBV5-1 to TRBJ1-2, with D maybe TRBD1 (6 bases). This CDR3 is 13 amino acids long. Germline lookup yields CDR1 SGHRS and CDR2 YFSETQ. The V gene lost 0 bases and the J gene lost 8 bases, with 11 bases spanning the gap. The CDR3 DNA is TGCGCCAGCAGCTTGGATACAGGGCGAGGCTACACCTTC. Its protein product is CASSLDTGRGYTF.

The genes are TRBV25-1 and TRBJ2-5, with 9 bases aligning to TRBD1. V lost 0 bases to trimming and J lost 8 bases; unmatched junction nucleotides: 16. From germline, CDR1 is MGHDK and CDR2 SYGVNS. This CDR3 contains 18 residues. Here the CDR3 DNA reads TGTGCCAGCAGTGAATACGACCTTCGACAGGGGGGTCGGGGTACCCAGTACTTC. It translates to CASSEYDLRQGGRGTQYF. Full variable domain (remainder filled in from reference TRBV25-1 and TRBJ2-5): EADIYQTPRYLVIGTGKKITLECSQTMGHDKMYWYQQDPGMELHLIHYSYGVNSTEKGDLSSESTVSRIRTEHFPLTLESARPSHTSQYLCASSEYDLRQGGRGTQYFGPGTRLLVL.

This chain connects TRBV10-1 to TRBJ1-1; D perhaps matches TRBD1 (6 bases). The germline CDR1 and CDR2 sequences are WNHNN and SYGVQD (reference sequence). There are 14 residues in the CDR3. Trimming shortened V by 6 bases and J by 2 bases, and 13 bases separated the two germline ends. CDR3 nucleotides: TGCGCCAGCAGCCGGGGGGGCGTTAACACTGAAGCTTTCTTT. Protein sequence: CASSRGGVNTEAFF.

This clone was recorded once. This chain uses TRBV10-2 with TRBJ2-5, with D possibly TRBD2 on 5 matching bases. Judging by the DNA end, TRBJ2-7 fits better; the J call may be wrong. The CDR3 consists of 12 residues. CDR1 is WSHSY and CDR2 is SAAADI in the germline V gene. The CDR3 nucleotides are TGCGCCAGCACCCCCACTGAGGGCGAGCAGTACTTC. It yields the protein CASTPTEGEQYF.

This sequence joins TRBV12-5 and TRBJ2-7, with TRBD2 identical over 11 bases. Unmatched junction bases numbered 6, after V lost 3 bases and J lost 2 bases. The germline V gene encodes CDR1 LGHNT and CDR2 FRNRAP. The CDR3 totals 16 residues. The CDR3 here is CASGLTLAGGPYEQYF. CDR3 sequence (DNA): TGTGCTAGTGGTTTAACCTTAGCGGGGGGGCCCTACGAGCAGTACTTC.

The chain joins TRBV4-1 to TRBJ2-5; D gene unclear. This CDR3 region has 15 residues. The germline V gene has CDR1 MGHRA and CDR2 YSYEKL. Trimming took off 1 base at V and 4 bases at J, with 13 bases between the two ends. The CDR3 reads CASSQVERPPETQYF. For the CDR3, the DNA is TGCGCCAGCAGCCAAGTGGAGAGACCTCCAGAGACCCAGTACTTC.

The chain recombines TRBV7-2 with TRBJ1-3; D may be TRBD1 (5 bases). The CDR3 extends over 17 amino acids. With 7 bases removed from V and 0 bases from J, the gap between germline ends came to 19 bases. Germline V gives CDR1 SGHTA, CDR2 FQGNSA. The CDR3 here is CASNYVGRKSSGNTIYF. The CDR3 DNA is TGTGCCAGCAACTACGTGGGGCGGAAGAGCTCTGGAAACACCATATATTTT.

This chain uses TRBV2 with TRBJ2-1, with 7 bases matching TRBD2. V lost 3 bases and J lost 0; bases outside the gene matches: 2. Per germline, CDR1 SNHLY and CDR2 FYNNEI. The CDR3 runs 15 residues. In DNA form, the CDR3 reads TGTGCCAGCAGTGAGAGCGGGGCCTCCTACAATGAGCAGTTCTTC. Translating it yields CASSESGASYNEQFF.

This rearrangement joins TRBV18 to TRBJ2-3; D call uncertain. The length of the CDR3 is 16 residues. Between the trimmed V and J ends, which lost 2 bases and 8 bases, there was a span of 20 bases. From germline, CDR1 is KGHSH and CDR2 LQKENI. The CDR3 loop is CASSPGFRGRWVTQYF. The CDR3 DNA follows: TGTGCCAGCTCACCAGGGTTCCGAGGAAGGTGGGTTACGCAGTATTTT.

This chain joins TRBV5-4 and TRBJ2-7, with 8 nucleotides matching TRBD1. J lost 6 bases, V lost 4 bases, and 12 bases had no gene match. Germline V gives CDR1 SGHNT, CDR2 YYREEE (reference sequence). The length of the CDR3 is 15 residues. As DNA, the CDR3 is TGTGCCAGCAGCCCTAGGACAGGGACCTCTCTCGAGCAGTACTTC. Protein sequence: CASSPRTGTSLEQYF. Using reference TRBV5-4 and TRBJ2-7 for the parts outside the CDR3, the full variable domain is ETGVTQSPTHLIKTRGQQVTLRCSSQSGHNTVSWYQQALGQGPQFIFQYYREEENGRGNFPPRFSGLQFPNYSSELNVNALELDDSALYLCASSPRTGTSLEQYFGPGTRLTVT.

The rearrangement links TRBV30 to TRBJ2-7; perhaps TRBD1 as D (5 bases). The germline CDR1 and CDR2 sequences are GTSNPN and SVGIG (reference sequence). CDR3 length equals 11 residues. V was shortened by 4 bases and J by 12 bases, with 16 bases between the two germline ends. The DNA for the CDR3 is TGTGCCTGGATGACAGCGTCCGTCCGGTACTTC. The encoded protein is CAWMTASVRYF.

The chain carries TRBV7-2 and TRBJ1-4; 7 nucleotides match TRBD1. CDR3 size: 15 residues. CDR1 and CDR2 from the germline V gene are SGHTA and FQGNSA. The ends lost 5 bases at V and 8 bases at J; junction bases unmatched: 11. The CDR3 protein is CASSARHRDSEKLFF. The DNA for the CDR3 is TGTGCCAGCAGCGCCCGCCACCGGGACAGCGAAAAACTGTTTTTT.

The rearrangement uses TRBV4-2 and TRBJ2-2; D is uncertain. Germline V gene lookup returns CDR1 LGHNA and CDR2 YNFKEQ. Trimming took 4 bases from V and 0 from J, leaving 15 bases between them. The CDR3 consists of 17 residues. This CDR3 reads CASSREGTQSNTGELFF. DNA for the CDR3: TGTGCCAGCAGCCGCGAAGGAACACAGTCGAACACCGGGGAGCTGTTTTTT.

This clone was seen only a few times. V is TRBV6-5 and J is TRBJ2-1, with TRBD2 matching 7 bases. Trimming took 0 bases from V and 4 from J; bases not matched to a gene: 6. This CDR3 has 16 residues. Germline values: CDR1 MNHEY, CDR2 SVGAGI. In DNA form, the CDR3 reads TGTGCCAGCAGTTACTCGTTACAGCGGGGTTACAATGAGCAGTTCTTC. It specifies CASSYSLQRGYNEQFF.

This chain connects TRBV5-6 to TRBJ1-2, with D hard to call. Trimming pared 4 bases from V and 2 bases from J, leaving 18 bases between. Germline V CDR1 and CDR2: SGHDT, YYEEEE. The CDR3 covers 16 residues. CDR3 loop: CASSPWRSGVNYGYTF. In DNA, the CDR3 is TGTGCCAGCAGCCCGTGGAGGTCGGGAGTGAACTATGGCTACACCTTC. The full variable domain, with the rest looked up from reference TRBV5-6 and TRBJ1-2, is DAGVTQSPTHLIKTRGQQVTLRCSPKSGHDTVSWYQQALGQGPQFIFQYYEEEERQRGNFPDRFSGHQFPNYSSELNVNALLLGDSALYLCASSPWRSGVNYGYTFGSGTRLTVV.

This clone appeared a single time. V and J are TRBV30 and TRBJ1-1; TRBD1 might be the D (5 bases). This CDR3 is 13 amino acids long. The germline CDR1 and CDR2 sequences are GTSNPN and SVGIG (reference sequence). The V and J ends lost 3 bases and 7 bases respectively, with 15 bases between them. The CDR3 DNA sequence: TGTGCCTGGAGCTATGGGGGGGTAGGTGAAGCTTTCTTT. It yields the protein CAWSYGGVGEAFF.

V and J are TRBV5-1 and TRBJ2-5, with 8 bases aligning to TRBD1. The last part of the DNA fits TRBJ2-7 better; the J call may be wrong. CDR1 and CDR2 from the germline V gene are SGHRS and YFSETQ. This CDR3 has 15 residues. The CDR3, as DNA: TGCGCCAGCAGCCCCACCGGACAGGGCTCCTACGAGCAGTACTTC. Translation gives CASSPTGQGSYEQYF.

J is TRBJ2-1 and V is TRBV27; 10 nucleotides align to TRBD1. Germline CDR1 and CDR2: MNHEY and SMNVEV (reference sequence). The CDR3 contains 15 residues. The junction had 3 bases not matched to a gene; V was cut back by 3 bases and J by 4 bases. CDR3 DNA: TGTGCCAGCAGTTTTTGGACAGGGGGTTACAATGAGCAGTTCTTC. As protein: CASSFWTGGYNEQFF.

This rearrangement joins TRBV19 to TRBJ2-7; 8 bases map to TRBD1. The CDR3 totals 15 residues. J lost 4 bases, V lost 6 bases, and 11 bases had no gene match. In germline, CDR1 is LNHDA, CDR2 SQIVND (reference sequence). The CDR3 DNA is TGTGCCAGTAGCAAAAAAGGACAGGGAGTTTACGAGCAGTACTTC. Protein: CASSKKGQGVYEQYF.

This clone has just one count. The V call is TRBV2, the J call TRBJ1-5, with TRBD1 matching over 9 bases. Germline-derived CDR1 and CDR2 are SNHLY and FYNNEI. This CDR3 has 14 amino acids. The junction had 9 bases not matched to a gene; V was cut back by 6 bases and J by 9 bases. CDR3 sequence (DNA): TGTGCCAGCAGCCTTGGACAGGGGCACCGGCCCCAGCATTTT. It yields the protein CASSLGQGHRPQHF.

V gene TRBV13 combines with J gene TRBJ2-5; TRBD2 aligns across 13 bases. From germline, CDR1 is PRHDT and CDR2 FYEKMQ (reference sequence). With 4 bases clipped from V and 7 bases from J, the junction kept 6 bases outside the gene matches. This CDR3 is 15 amino acids long. The CDR3 region is CASSSGLAGWGTQYF. CDR3 nucleotide sequence: TGTGCCAGCAGCTCGGGACTAGCGGGGTGGGGGACCCAGTACTTC.